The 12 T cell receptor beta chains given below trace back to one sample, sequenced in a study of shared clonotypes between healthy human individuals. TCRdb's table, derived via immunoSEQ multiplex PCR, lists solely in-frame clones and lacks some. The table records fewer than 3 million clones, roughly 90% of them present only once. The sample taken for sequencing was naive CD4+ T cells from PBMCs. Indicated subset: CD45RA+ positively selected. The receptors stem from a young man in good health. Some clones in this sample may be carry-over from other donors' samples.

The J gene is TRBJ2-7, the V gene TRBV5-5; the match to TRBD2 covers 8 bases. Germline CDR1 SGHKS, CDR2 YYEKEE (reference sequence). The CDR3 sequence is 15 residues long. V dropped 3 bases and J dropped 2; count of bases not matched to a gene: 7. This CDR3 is CASSSGLATTYEQYF. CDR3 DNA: TGTGCCAGCAGCTCCGGACTAGCCACTACCTACGAGCAGTACTTC. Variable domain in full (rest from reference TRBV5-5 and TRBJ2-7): DAGVTQSPTHLIKTRGQQVTLRCSPISGHKSVSWYQQVLGQGPQFIFQYYEKEERGRGNFPDRFSARQFPNYSSELNVNALLLGDSALYLCASSSGLATTYEQYFGPGTRLTVT.

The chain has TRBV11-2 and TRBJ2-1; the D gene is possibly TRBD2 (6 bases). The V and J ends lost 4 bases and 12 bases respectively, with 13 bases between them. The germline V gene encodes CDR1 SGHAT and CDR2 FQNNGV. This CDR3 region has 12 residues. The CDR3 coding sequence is TGTGCCAGCAGCTCTGGACTACTGGCGCAGTTCTTC. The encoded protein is CASSSGLLAQFF.

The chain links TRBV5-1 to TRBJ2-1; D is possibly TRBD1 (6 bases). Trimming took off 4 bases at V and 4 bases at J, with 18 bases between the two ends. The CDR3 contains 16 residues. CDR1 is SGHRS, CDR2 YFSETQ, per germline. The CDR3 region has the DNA TGCGCCAGCAGCCGGCAGGGGTGGACCTTATACAATGAGCAGTTCTTC. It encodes CASSRQGWTLYNEQFF.

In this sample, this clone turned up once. This CDR3 is CASSGGAQGNEKLFF. The DNA for the CDR3 is TGTGCCAGCAGTGGTGGGGCGCAGGGTAATGAAAAACTGTTTTTT. The chain recombines TRBV2 with TRBJ1-4; D might be TRBD1 (5 bases). Germline CDR1 reads SNHLY; CDR2 reads FYNNEI. The CDR3 totals 15 residues. The V and J ends lost 4 bases and 4 bases respectively, with 13 bases between them.

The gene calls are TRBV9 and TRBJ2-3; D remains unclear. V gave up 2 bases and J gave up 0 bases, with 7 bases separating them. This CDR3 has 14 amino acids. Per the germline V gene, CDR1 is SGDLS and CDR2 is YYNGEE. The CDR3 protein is CASSVPPSTDTQYF. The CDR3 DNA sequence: TGTGCCAGCAGCGTCCCCCCAAGCACAGATACGCAGTATTTT.

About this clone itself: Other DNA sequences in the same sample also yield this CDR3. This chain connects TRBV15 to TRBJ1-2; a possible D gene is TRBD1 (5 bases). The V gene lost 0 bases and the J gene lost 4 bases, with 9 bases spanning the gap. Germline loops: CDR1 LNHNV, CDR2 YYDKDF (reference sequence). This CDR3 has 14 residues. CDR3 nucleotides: TGTGCCACCAGCAGAGAAACAGGCCCCTATGGCTACACCTTC. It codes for CATSRETGPYGYTF.

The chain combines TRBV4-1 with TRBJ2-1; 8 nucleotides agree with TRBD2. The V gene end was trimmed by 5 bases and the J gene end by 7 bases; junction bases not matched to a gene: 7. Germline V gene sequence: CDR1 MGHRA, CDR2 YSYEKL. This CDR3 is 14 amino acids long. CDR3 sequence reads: CASSERESWNEQFF. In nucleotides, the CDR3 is TGCGCCAGCAGCGAGCGGGAGAGTTGGAATGAGCAGTTCTTC.

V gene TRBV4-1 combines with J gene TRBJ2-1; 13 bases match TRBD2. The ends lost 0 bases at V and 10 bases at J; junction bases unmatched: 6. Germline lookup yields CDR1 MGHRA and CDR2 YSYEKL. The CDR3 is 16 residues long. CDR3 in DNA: TGCGCCAGCAGCCAAGAGGGACTAGCGGGGCCAGGGGAGCAGTTCTTC. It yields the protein CASSQEGLAGPGEQFF.

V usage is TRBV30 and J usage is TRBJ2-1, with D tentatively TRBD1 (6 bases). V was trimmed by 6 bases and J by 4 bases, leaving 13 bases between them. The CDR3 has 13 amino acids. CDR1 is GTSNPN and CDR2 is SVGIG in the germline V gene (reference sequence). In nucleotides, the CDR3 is TGTGCCTGCAGCAAGGGGGTGTACAATGAGCAGTTCTTC. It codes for CACSKGVYNEQFF.

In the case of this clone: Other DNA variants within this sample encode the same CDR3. CDR3 amino acids: CASSPDRTSYEQYF. The CDR3, as DNA: TGTGCCAGCAGTCCGGACAGGACCTCTTACGAGCAGTACTTC. V is TRBV6-4 and J is TRBJ2-7; TRBD1 agrees at 7 bases. V trimming: 5 bases; J trimming: 4 bases; junction bases outside the gene matches: 8. Per the germline V gene, CDR1 is MRHNA and CDR2 is SNTAGT. There are 14 residues in the CDR3.

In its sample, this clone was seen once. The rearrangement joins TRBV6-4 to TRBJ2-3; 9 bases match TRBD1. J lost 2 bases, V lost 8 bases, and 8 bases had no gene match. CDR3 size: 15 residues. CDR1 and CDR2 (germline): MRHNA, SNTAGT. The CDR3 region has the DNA TGTGCCAGCCGCTCTGGACAGGGGAACACAGATACGCAGTATTTT. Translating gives CASRSGQGNTDTQYF.

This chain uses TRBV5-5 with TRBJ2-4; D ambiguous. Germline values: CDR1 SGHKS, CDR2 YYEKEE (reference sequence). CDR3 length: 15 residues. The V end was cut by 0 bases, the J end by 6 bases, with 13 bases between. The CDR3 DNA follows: TGTGCCAGCAGCTTGGTCTTACAGATTGGAAACATTCAGTACTTC. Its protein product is CASSLVLQIGNIQYF.